This TCR beta chain was obtained from a study of PD-1 blockade in classical Hodgkin lymphoma. As to this clone: Its cognate antigen is unknown.

The method was immunoSEQ multiplex PCR; TCRdb's version includes in-frame clones alone and lacks a portion of them. This sample has around 19,000 clones; approximately 80% occur once, and the top ten carry about 7.2%. V gave up 6 bases and J gave up 8 bases, with 13 bases separating them. This CDR3 is 12 amino acids long. Germline V gives CDR1 LNHNV, CDR2 YYDKDF (reference sequence). Notes on the study in general: Reports indicated that newly diagnosed patients had lower baseline TCR diversity than healthy donors did.

Time point defined: cycle 4 day 1 (C4D1), after five to seven weeks of nivolumab. Relapse was seen in all patients after autologous stem cell transplantation, and brentuximab vedotin exposure was variable. The study recorded best responses of complete response, partial response or progressive disease. This clonotype was sampled from a human donor with classical Hodgkin lymphoma. Specimen: peripheral blood mononuclear cells (PBMCs), collected before the fourth cycle of nivolumab. V is TRBV15 and J is TRBJ1-1; D uncertain. The CDR3 region has the DNA TGTGCCACCAGTGGAGGAAATAGGGAAGCTTTCTTT. Translation gives CATSGGNREAFF.